This passage covers 25 T cell receptor beta chains from one sample sequenced in a study of T cell responses to AZD1222 COVID-19 vaccine. Using immunoSEQ multiplex PCR, the repertoire was profiled, and TCRdb retains in-frame clones only, with some absent. This sample yields roughly 150,000 clones, of which more than 80% are seen a single time; approximately 4% belongs to the top ten. This sample comprised peripheral blood, obtained on day 0 of AZD1222 vaccination. The receptor set was obtained from an adult in good health.

V usage is TRBV6-2 or TRBV6-3 and J usage is TRBJ2-7; 10 positions match TRBD2. The CDR3 runs 18 residues. V was pared by 5 bases and J by 5 bases, with 18 bases of the junction left unmatched. Germline values: CDR1 MNHEY, CDR2 SVGEGT. In nucleotides, the CDR3 is TGTGCCAGCAGTCCCGGCGGTAGCGGGGGGATGGCCACGCACGAGCAGTACTTC. Its translation: CASSPGGSGGMATHEQYF.

The gene calls are TRBV5-6 and TRBJ1-1; D call uncertain. V was shortened by 1 base and J by 1 base, with 5 bases between the two germline ends. Germline lookup yields CDR1 SGHDT and CDR2 YYEEEE. CDR3 length equals 13 residues. The CDR3 loop reads CASSLWGNTEAFF. For the CDR3, the DNA is TGTGCCAGCAGCTTGTGGGGGAACACTGAAGCTTTCTTT.

The chain recombines TRBV27 with TRBJ2-3; 9 bases map to TRBD2. There are 17 residues in the CDR3. Germline V gene sequence: CDR1 MNHEY, CDR2 SMNVEV (reference sequence). The trim removed 2 bases at V and 2 bases at J, leaving 8 bases unmatched. The CDR3, as DNA: TGTGCCAGCAGTTTAGTAAACGTAGCGGGGGACACAGATACGCAGTATTTT. Its translation: CASSLVNVAGDTDTQYF.

This clone was recorded only once. This specimen includes other DNA sequences encoding the same CDR3. The chain joins TRBV18 to TRBJ2-7; D is possibly TRBD2 (5 bases). The germline V and J ends were trimmed by 2 bases and 3 bases, with 11 bases remaining between them. CDR3 length: 14 residues. Germline CDR1 KGHSH, CDR2 LQKENI. The CDR3 region is CASSPTGLSYEQYF. DNA for the CDR3: TGTGCCAGCTCACCAACCGGACTGAGCTACGAGCAGTACTTC.

The chain carries TRBV7-9 and TRBJ1-6; 9 bases agree with TRBD1. This CDR3 spans 15 amino acids. V shed 3 bases, J shed 6 bases, and the junction held 3 bases outside the gene matches. Germline V gene sequence: CDR1 SEHNR, CDR2 FQNEAQ (reference sequence). The CDR3 nucleotides are TGTGCCAGCAGCTTGGGGACAGGGACTAATTCACCCCTCCACTTT. It specifies CASSLGTGTNSPLHF.

This clone was counted between two and nine times. Written as DNA, the CDR3 is TGTGCCAGCAGCCCGGGACAAACTAACTATGGCTACACCTTC. Translation: CASSPGQTNYGYTF. V and J are TRBV2 and TRBJ1-2, with D possibly being TRBD1 (6 bases). Trimming removed 6 bases at V and 0 bases at J, with 11 bases between. Germline lookup yields CDR1 SNHLY and CDR2 FYNNEI. The CDR3 runs to 14 residues.

To note about this clone: Other DNA sequences in this sample translate to the same CDR3. The chain joins TRBV30 to TRBJ1-5; D is uncertain. The germline V and J ends were trimmed by 0 bases and 2 bases, with 11 bases remaining between them. Germline assignment: CDR1 GTSNPN and CDR2 SVGIG (reference sequence). This CDR3 has 15 residues. The CDR3 DNA is TGTGCCTGGAGTGTTTCAGGAAGGCGCAATCAGCCCCAGCATTTT. It is translated as CAWSVSGRRNQPQHF.

The V call is TRBV6-5, the J call TRBJ1-5; no definite D call. The V gene lost 6 bases and the J gene lost 0 bases, with 12 bases spanning the gap. Germline assignment: CDR1 MNHEY and CDR2 SVGAGI. The CDR3 has 15 residues. The CDR3 region has the DNA TGTGCCAGCAGGATTAGGATTTATAGCAATCAGCCCCAGCATTTT. Its protein product is CASRIRIYSNQPQHF.

The rearrangement joins TRBV27 to TRBJ2-4; TRBD2 might be the D (6 bases). The germline V and J ends were trimmed by 3 bases and 1 base, with 13 bases remaining between them. This CDR3 has 16 amino acids. Germline V gene lookup returns CDR1 MNHEY and CDR2 SMNVEV (reference sequence). CDR3 DNA: TGTGCCAGCAGTTTTGGCGGGGCAAAGGCCAAAAACATTCAGTACTTC. As protein: CASSFGGAKAKNIQYF.

V gene TRBV25-1 combines with J gene TRBJ1-1, with D uncertain. The CDR3 contains 13 residues. Per germline, CDR1 MGHDK and CDR2 SYGVNS. V lost 4 bases to trimming and J lost 4 bases, with 10 bases between them. CDR3 amino acids: CASSGYSSTEAFF. CDR3 nucleotides: TGTGCCAGCAGTGGATACAGCAGCACTGAAGCTTTCTTT.

Worth noting for this clone: Other DNA sequences in this sample translate to the same CDR3. The rearrangement links TRBV19 to TRBJ1-5, with TRBD1 matching over 9 bases. CDR3 length: 14 amino acids. With 7 bases clipped from V and 6 bases from J, the junction kept 7 bases outside the gene matches. In germline, CDR1 is LNHDA, CDR2 SQIVND (reference sequence). The CDR3, as DNA: TGTGCCAGTACCAGGACAGGGGAAGGTCAGCCCCAGCATTTT. It yields the protein CASTRTGEGQPQHF.

The J gene is TRBJ2-1, the V gene TRBV28; no reliable D call. The CDR3 length is 12 residues. V lost 1 base and J 3 bases, leaving 1 base between the germline ends. CDR1 MDHEN and CDR2 SYDVKM come from the germline V gene. CDR3 residues: CASSLFYNEQFF. For the CDR3, the DNA is TGTGCCAGCAGTTTATTCTACAATGAGCAGTTCTTC.

This clone was detected once. The chain joins TRBV3-1 (or the pseudogene TRBV3-2) to TRBJ1-4; 9 bases are a match to TRBD1. This CDR3 contains 17 residues. The J segment lost 8 bases and the V segment lost 5 bases, leaving 15 bases of the junction unmatched. CDR1 and CDR2 from the germline V gene are LGHDT and YNNKEL (reference sequence). CDR3: CASSTSRDRDGGEKLFF. DNA for the CDR3: TGTGCCAGCAGCACGTCCCGGGACAGGGACGGAGGAGAAAAACTGTTTTTT.

The J gene is TRBJ2-1, the V gene TRBV7-9, with 7 bases aligning to TRBD1. V dropped 5 bases and J dropped 0; count of bases not matched to a gene: 10. The V gene's germline CDR1 is SEHNR and CDR2 FQNEAQ (reference sequence). This CDR3 spans 17 amino acids. CDR3 in amino acids: CASSPRTGVSSYNEQFF. The CDR3 region has the DNA TGTGCCAGCAGCCCTCGGACAGGCGTCAGCTCCTACAATGAGCAGTTCTTC.

The chain employs TRBV19 and TRBJ1-1; 8 positions match TRBD1. There are 13 residues in the CDR3. Per the germline V gene, CDR1 is LNHDA and CDR2 is SQIVND (reference sequence). V lost 8 bases, J lost 2 bases, and 4 bases stayed unmatched. CDR3 amino acids: CASGGQANTEAFF. The CDR3 DNA is TGTGCCAGTGGGGGACAGGCTAACACTGAAGCTTTCTTT. The full variable domain, with the rest looked up from reference TRBV19 and TRBJ1-1, is DGGITQSPKYLFRKEGQNVTLSCEQNLNHDAMYWYRQDPGQGLRLIYYSQIVNDFQKGDIAEGYSVSREKKESFPLTVTSAQKNPTAFYLCASGGQANTEAFFGQGTRLTVV.

J is TRBJ2-7 and V is TRBV5-1; 7 bases agree with TRBD1. This CDR3 is 15 amino acids long. The germline CDR1 and CDR2 sequences are SGHRS and YFSETQ. V was pared by 2 bases and J by 7 bases, with 12 bases of the junction left unmatched. The CDR3 DNA sequence: TGCGCCAGCAGCTTAAATCAGGGGGTCCCAAGGGAGCAGTACTTC. Translation gives CASSLNQGVPREQYF.

The genes are TRBV27 and TRBJ1-1; D perhaps matches TRBD1 (6 bases). The CDR3 runs to 15 residues. Trimming stripped 4 bases from V and 3 bases from J, with 15 bases between. Germline lookup yields CDR1 MNHEY and CDR2 SMNVEV (reference sequence). The CDR3 sequence is CASSSWGASDTEAFF. CDR3 bases: TGTGCCAGCAGTTCATGGGGGGCGAGTGACACTGAAGCTTTCTTT.

The genes are TRBV19 and TRBJ1-5; TRBD1 matches 7 bases. V lost 6 bases to trimming and J lost 1 base; unmatched junction nucleotides: 15. This CDR3 is built from 18 residues. Germline CDR1 is LNHDA and CDR2 is SQIVND (reference sequence). CDR3 DNA: TGTGCCAGTAGATCGACAGGGTATAGGGATGGGAGCAATCAGCCCCAGCATTTT. This codes for CASRSTGYRDGSNQPQHF. Filled out from reference TRBV19 and TRBJ1-5, the complete variable domain reads DGGITQSPKYLFRKEGQNVTLSCEQNLNHDAMYWYRQDPGQGLRLIYYSQIVNDFQKGDIAEGYSVSREKKESFPLTVTSAQKNPTAFYLCASRSTGYRDGSNQPQHFGDGTRLSIL.

The CDR3 sequence is CASSPGRLSPLHF. CDR3 in DNA: TGTGCCAGCAGCCCCGGACGGCTGTCACCCCTCCACTTT. The V gene is TRBV7-9, the J gene TRBJ1-6; D unclear. CDR1 and CDR2 (germline): SEHNR, FQNEAQ (reference sequence). This CDR3 has 13 residues. V lost 5 bases, J lost 10 bases, and 12 bases lay in between.

V is TRBV5-1 and J is TRBJ2-1, with D uncertain. Per the germline V gene, CDR1 is SGHRS and CDR2 is YFSETQ. The CDR3 runs 16 residues. The V and J ends lost 3 bases and 7 bases respectively, with 20 bases between them. DNA of the CDR3: TGCGCCAGCAGCTCCACCCAGGTAGCCGGGTGGAATGAGCAGTTCTTC. This codes for CASSSTQVAGWNEQFF.

The CDR3 here is CASSWAAGAPGANVLTF. Here the CDR3 DNA reads TGTGCCAGCAGCTGGGCGGCTGGGGCACCTGGGGCCAACGTCCTGACTTTC. The chain combines TRBV7-3 with TRBJ2-6, with a weak D call TRBD1 (5 bases). This CDR3 comprises 17 residues. V was trimmed by 4 bases and J by 2 bases, leaving 15 bases between them. Germline V gene sequence: CDR1 SGHTA, CDR2 FQGTGA.

This clone was observed a single time. The V and J genes are TRBV29-1 and TRBJ1-2; maybe TRBD1 (6 bases). Looked up from germline, CDR1 is SQVTM and CDR2 is ANQGSEA. Trimming took 7 bases from V and 5 from J, leaving 17 bases between them. The CDR3 is 13 amino acids. For the CDR3, the DNA is TGCAGCGCTACGACAGGCCGGGGATATGGCTACACCTTC. Its translation: CSATTGRGYGYTF. Full variable domain (missing parts from reference TRBV29-1 and TRBJ1-2): SAVISQKPSRDICQRGTSLTIQCQVDSQVTMMFWYRQQPGQSLTLIATANQGSEATYESGFVIDKFPISRPNLTFSTLTVSNMSPEDSSIYLCSATTGRGYGYTFGSGTRLTVV.

This clone was observed once. The chain uses TRBV28 and TRBJ1-5; D is undetermined. Trimming took off 8 bases at V and 1 base at J, with 12 bases between the two ends. CDR1 is MDHEN and CDR2 is SYDVKM in the germline V gene. The length of the CDR3 is 14 residues. The CDR3: CASAEGPSNQPQHF. Written as DNA, the CDR3 is TGTGCCAGCGCGGAGGGTCCGAGCAATCAGCCCCAGCATTTT.

J is TRBJ2-2 and V is TRBV28; D might be TRBD1 (8 bases). The CDR3 spans 16 residues. V lost 8 bases, J lost 1 base, and 17 bases lay in between. Germline CDR1 and CDR2: MDHEN and SYDVKM. CDR3 bases: TGTGCCAGCTGGTTCGGGGGGACAGGGAACACCGGGGAGCTGTTTTTT. Translation gives CASWFGGTGNTGELFF.

The J gene is TRBJ1-1, the V gene TRBV7-8; D not resolved. The length of the CDR3 is 15 residues. V was pared by 3 bases and J by 1 base, with 12 bases between. CDR1 and CDR2 from the germline V gene are SGHVS and FQNEAQ. The CDR3: CASSFYDGENTEAFF. The DNA of the CDR3 is TGTGCCAGCAGCTTTTATGACGGGGAGAACACTGAAGCTTTCTTT.